The TCR beta chain described here comes from a study of regulatory T cells in long-lasting Graves disease. Study as a whole: Graves' cases, newly diagnosed, had used antithyroid drugs under 3 months.

HTBI primers from iRepertoire and Arm-PCR of CDR3 regions yielded the TCR beta libraries. Original analysis: Sequenced samples collectively carried about 62 TRBV and around 15 TRBJ segments. Each CDR3 protein gets one entry after TCRdb re-called the multiplex PCR reads with MiXCR. TCRdb's processing, not the study's, gives the V and J calls here. The sample includes about 540,000 distinct CDR3 sequences, roughly 13% of them seen just once. The V end lost 2 bases, the J end lost 6 bases, and 18 bases lay between the germline ends. Per the germline V gene, CDR1 is SGDLS and CDR2 is YYNGEE. This CDR3 contains 15 residues. Time point: newly diagnosed GD, antithyroid drugs for less than 3 months. Extracted RNA from PBMCs served as the source of the TCR library. These records were also assigned to another study, of T cells in Graves' hyperthyroidism and ophthalmopathy. As that report states: The definition of stable Graves' hyperthyroidism was no ophthalmopathy progression within 18 months.

The starting material was peripheral blood mononuclear cells (PBMCs), obtained at new diagnosis, from a patient treated with antithyroid drugs. The V gene is TRBV9, the J gene TRBJ2-7; maybe TRBD2 (6 bases). This sequence was found in a man aged 25 to 40 with Graves disease. In DNA, the CDR3 is TGTGCCAGCAGCGTCGAGTTAAGTGAGCGGGCCGAGCAGTACTTC. This sequence encodes CASSVELSERAEQYF.